This T cell receptor (beta chain) was captured by sequencing in a study of T-cell memory formation after mild COVID-19 (dated by TCRdb to about 2021). Turning to the overall study: TCR sequence clusters from the two donors were largely donor specific. In a couple of donors, T-cell clones that expanded and contracted after mild COVID-19 were tracked by sequencing TCRalpha and TCRbeta repertoires over time. The cohort was made up of two young adult volunteers, one female and one male, who were previously healthy. The paper's findings and limits, for the study overall: Only a couple of mild cases were covered in the study, and larger cohorts including severe cases with pre-infection samples were considered necessary. Whether the second-wave clones peaking on day 37 were SARS-CoV-2 specific was not confirmed. Balanced CD4/CD8 phenotypes were observed for clones contracting from day 15 to 85, whereas a bias towards CD4+ was observed for a second wave of clones expanding from day 15 to 37. Contracting CD4+ clones were found mainly in CM and EM memory subsets, while CD8+ clones were enriched in EMRA. Some responding clones were detected in pre-infection memory, which suggested that pre-existing cross-reactive memory T cells had joined the SARS-CoV-2 response.

As to this clonotype: There is no known antigen for this receptor. Within one base of it there is no much larger clone, and no base qualities were kept.

PBMCs were isolated by Ficoll-Paque density gradient centrifugation. The instrument was an Illumina NovaSeq 6000. TCRalpha and TCRbeta cDNA libraries were built by 5'RACE with constant-segment primers, adding sample barcodes and unique molecular identifiers. RNA was extracted from every sample with Trizol reagent. The libraries were amplified in two PCR steps, and the second step added a second sample barcode and Illumina TruSeq adapters. Sequencing of the libraries was done on an Illumina NovaSeq, producing 2 x 150 bp paired-end reads. The source study handled its data this way. Demultiplexing of reads and collapsing into UMI-guided consensus sequences were performed with migec v1.2.7. Using mixcr v2.1.11, the UMI consensuses were aligned to TRA and TRB V and J templates and assembled into clonotypes. Clonotypes were classified as expanded or contracted when called significant by both edgeR and NoisET, with noise models trained on biological replicates. For edgeR calls, a false discovery rate-adjusted p below 0.01 and a log2 fold-change threshold of 1 were applied. As an exploratory analysis of dynamics, max-normalized trajectories of the 1000 most abundant clonotypes were examined by PCA with hierarchical clustering. Each responding clone was given a CD4 or CD8 phenotype based on the CD4+ and CD8+ repertoires, which had been sequenced separately. Using fastp trimming at Q25 and MiXCR clonotype assembly, TCRdb reanalyzed the public sequencing data and kept in-frame beta chains. Each CDR3 protein appears once, grouped with its most common genes and DNA. TCRdb's processing, not the study's, gives the V and J calls here. The sample table holds about 400,000 distinct CDR3 sequences, of which 13% to 15% were seen once. Together, the top ten hold under 25% of the sample.

The CDR3 has 14 amino acids, counting the end cysteine and phenylalanine. Only CDR3 DNA remains: 42 bases, in frame from the first base. Via the germline V gene, CDR1 is SGHRS and CDR2 YFSETQ. V is shortened by 0 bases, J by 2 bases, and the region joining them spans 6 bases. Sequences were obtained from PBMCs or a T cell subset sorted from them (not recorded which). The chain couples TRBV5-1 to TRBJ1-3, with the D gene not clear enough to name. This clonotype was sampled from a man aged 18 to 30 who had mild COVID-19 (a few samples of this study predate the infection). The sample titles of this study are shuffled in the database, so cell type and time point are left out; the donor was told from shared clones. The CDR3 region: CASSLEVTGNTIYF. Read as DNA, the sequence is TGCGCCAGCAGCTTGGAGGTGACTGGAAACACCATATATTTT. This CDR3, with the reference TRBV5-1 and TRBJ1-3 proteins standing in past its ends, gives the full variable domain KAGVTQTPRYLIKTRGQQVTLSCSPISGHRSVSWYQQTPGQGLQFLFEYFSETQRNKGNFPGRFSGRQFSNSRSEMNVSTLELGDSALYLCASSLEVTGNTIYFGEGSWLTVV.